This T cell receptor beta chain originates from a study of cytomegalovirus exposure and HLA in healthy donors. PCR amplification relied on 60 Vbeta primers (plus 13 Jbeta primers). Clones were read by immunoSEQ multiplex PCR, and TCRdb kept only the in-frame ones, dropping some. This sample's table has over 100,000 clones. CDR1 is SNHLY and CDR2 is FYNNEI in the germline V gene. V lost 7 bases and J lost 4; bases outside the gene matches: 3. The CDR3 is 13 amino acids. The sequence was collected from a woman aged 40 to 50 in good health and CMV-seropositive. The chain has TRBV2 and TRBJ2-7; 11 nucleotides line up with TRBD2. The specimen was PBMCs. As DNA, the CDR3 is TGTGCCAGCAAACTAGCGGGGGAGTACGAGCAGTACTTC. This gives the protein CASKLAGEYEQYF.